The T cell receptor (beta chain) under discussion was sequenced for a study of human T cells and chemical hapten exposure (dated by TCRdb to about 2021). The study in broad terms: For sensitization, 2% DPC in acetone was applied to a roughly 2 cm by roughly 2 cm area of upper inner arm skin. For TCR sequencing, blood came from twenty-nine alopecia patients at anywhere from one to four time points (pre-sensitization, 2, 6 and 24 weeks). In alopecia patients, the study followed how the peripheral blood TCR repertoire changed in vivo over primary and secondary sensitization to diphenylcyclopropenone (DPC), a hapten. The mostly female patient cohort included alopecia areata with under or over 50% scalp involvement, alopecia totalis and alopecia universalis. Throughout the study period of 20 to 30 weeks, patients also received therapeutic DPC doses to the scalp every week. The libraries were sequenced as a pool, and the TCR yield per sample differed mostly because of small variations in library volumes within the pool. Blood samples were taken from patients before sensitization (week 0) and at 2, 6 and about 24 weeks after DPC sensitization. Patch tests used Finn chambers with 0.01% DPC on the upper back, scored after 6 days by International Contact Dermatitis Research Group standards.

Receptors were amplified or captured by RACE. Data came from a NextSeq 500. Library preparation attached unique molecular identifiers to individual cDNA molecules for quantitative, reproducible TCR counting. Both TCR alpha and TCR beta chains were sequenced from each blood RNA sample. Per the source publication's procedure: Samples had a median of approximately 96,000 TCRs, with a range from about 23,224 to 690,600. The Decombinator software suite was used to annotate V, J and CDR3 in the TCR reads. For the PS versus PT1 abundance plots, all samples were subsampled to the same number of TCRs (28,000). TCRs were defined as expanded if absent before sensitization and observed at least eight times at the 2-week time point. TCRdb reran the public reads through fastp at Q25 and MiXCR, keeping productive beta chains. Entries are consolidated by CDR3 protein sequence, retaining the most common genes and DNA. The V and J calls were determined by TCRdb, not by the authors. Across this sample there are about 350,000 distinct CDR3 sequences, with 5.5% seen only once. The top ten clones comprise roughly 8.2% of the sample.

What the authors observed across the whole study: After repeated subsampling, the strength of the expansion versus patch-test correlation and the threshold at which it became significant changed. Because every patient had alopecia, a presumed autoimmune disease, the patients' immune response might differ from that of healthy individuals. No change with DPC sensitization was found in the number of TCRs above 1 in 1000 frequency, and no evidence of global repertoire structure alterations was found. A positive correlation was found between the number of PT1 expanded TCRs and patch test score, with significance reached at thresholds 8, 16 and 32 but not 4. Compared with pre-sensitization or healthy control sets, expanded TCRs formed significantly more large CDR3 similarity clusters, which is consistent with antigen-driven responses.

From the cysteine through the phenylalanine, the CDR3 covers 14 amino acids. Just CDR3 DNA is preserved here, 42 bases in frame from base 1. Trimming leaves V shorter by 3 bases and J shorter by 2 bases, with the junction holding 3 bases beyond the gene matches. The germline V gene sets CDR1 to SGHTA and CDR2 to FQGNSA. Notes on this clonotype: The antigen it binds to is not known. Base qualities are not provided; no much larger clone lies one nucleotide away.

This specimen's time point label, per the study, means: pre-sensitization, week 0. This specimen's treatment or condition label, interpreted: therapeutic diphenylcyclopropenone sensitization with weekly scalp DPC. At every patch-test visit, the blood draw took place before the patch test was put on. To be eligible, patients had to be aged 18 to 70, diagnosed with alopecia and judged suitable for DPC therapy, while pregnant patients were excluded. Total RNA was extracted from unfractionated whole blood collected in Tempus Blood RNA tubes. This receptor chain uses TRBV7-2 and TRBJ2-7; the junction holds 8 bases that match TRBD1. The sequence derives from a woman aged 18-35 years with alopecia areata. Some clones in this sample may be carry-over from other donors' samples. This material consisted of whole blood, taken in connection with sensitization to the hapten diphenylcyclopropenone (DPC). The DNA is TGTGCCAGCAGCTTCAGACAGGGGACCTACGAGCAGTACTTC. Translated, this gives CASSFRQGTYEQYF.